This is a list of T cell receptor beta chains from one sample in a study of beta chain features in type 1 diabetes. TCRdb's copy holds only in-frame clones and misses some; the assay was immunoSEQ multiplex PCR. The table includes 90,000 to 110,000 clones, approximately 39% detected once. Material: stem cell memory CD4+ T cells from blood. The receptor source for this set is a woman under 30 in good health. CDR3s include the opening cysteine and the closing phenylalanine or tryptophan. The D gene is left open where the match is weak. The size entry is marked missing in some rows and otherwise reads once, few, many or a size class.

j_call | v_call | clone_size | d_call | cdr3_aa | cdr3_nt
TRBJ2-7 | TRBV28 | . | TRBD1 | CASSHSGTGSHEQYF | TGTGCCAGCAGCCACAGCGGGACAGGGTCCCACGAGCAGTACTTC
TRBJ1-2 | TRBV5-1 | . | TRBD1 | CASSPSGTGAYGYTF | TGCGCCAGCAGCCCCTCTGGGACAGGGGCCTATGGCTACACCTTC
TRBJ2-1 | TRBV7-9 | few | . | CASSLSRTSGQFF | TGTGCCAGCAGCCTTTCTAGGACGTCGGGACAGTTCTTC
TRBJ2-1 | TRBV7-2 | . | . | CASTGPGSPYNEQFF | TGTGCCAGCACCGGACCGGGAAGCCCTTACAATGAGCAGTTCTTC
TRBJ2-3 | TRBV7-2 | . | . | CASSDGASTDTQYF | TGTGCCAGCAGCGATGGGGCGAGCACAGATACGCAGTATTTT
TRBJ2-3 | TRBV6-5 | . | . | CASSYSGALGTDTQYF | TGTGCCAGCAGTTACTCAGGGGCGCTAGGAACAGATACGCAGTATTTT
TRBJ2-7 | TRBV19 | few | TRBD2 | CASSPGLGGVFSYEQYF | TGTGCCAGTAGTCCGGGACTAGGCGGGGTTTTCTCCTACGAGCAGTACTTC
TRBJ2-3 | TRBV7-9 | few | . | CASSFSNGSTDTQYF | TGTGCCAGCAGCTTCAGCAACGGGAGCACAGATACGCAGTATTTT
TRBJ2-1 | TRBV9 | . | TRBD2 | CASSVLAGGPILNNEQFF | TGTGCCAGCAGCGTACTAGCGGGAGGTCCAATTTTAAACAATGAGCAGTTCTTC
TRBJ1-1 | TRBV11-2 | . | TRBD1 | CASSLATGKGTEAFF | TGTGCCAGCAGCTTAGCGACAGGGAAGGGCACTGAAGCTTTCTTT
TRBJ2-7 | TRBV9 | . | . | CASSVDSSSYEQYF | TGTGCCAGCAGCGTTGACAGCAGCTCCTACGAGCAGTACTTC
TRBJ1-1 | TRBV20-1 | . | . | CSALIGGAFF | TGCAGTGCTTTAATAGGGGGAGCTTTCTTT
TRBJ2-7 | TRBV11-2 | few | . | CASSVDRRTYEQYF | TGTGCCAGCAGCGTCGACAGAAGGACCTACGAGCAGTACTTC
TRBJ2-1 | TRBV2 | . | TRBD1 | CASNRQGALNEQFF | TGTGCCAGCAATCGACAGGGGGCATTAAATGAGCAGTTCTTC
TRBJ1-5 | TRBV5-1 | . | . | CASSWAGMGQPQHF | TGCGCCAGCAGCTGGGCGGGGATGGGGCAGCCCCAGCATTTT
TRBJ1-5 | TRBV30 | . | TRBD1 | CAWSARTGGLTYHPQHF | TGTGCCTGGAGCGCCCGGACAGGGGGACTAACCTATCACCCCCAGCATTTT
TRBJ2-7 | TRBV4-1 | . | . | CASSQTTNRGYNEQYF | TGCGCCAGCAGCCAAACTACAAATAGGGGGTACAACGAGCAGTACTTC
TRBJ2-7 | TRBV27 | . | TRBD1 | CASSPAGVRDRAYEQYF | TGTGCCAGCAGTCCAGCCGGGGTCCGGGACAGGGCCTACGAGCAGTACTTC
TRBJ2-5 | TRBV7-8 | few | TRBD2 | CASSRTRPSGRVGETQYF | TGTGCCAGCAGCCGAACCCGTCCTAGCGGGAGGGTAGGAGAGACCCAGTACTTC
TRBJ2-1 | TRBV19 | . | TRBD2 | CASNRGGYNEQFF | TGTGCCAGTAATCGGGGGGGCTACAATGAGCAGTTCTTC
TRBJ2-7 | TRBV18 | . | TRBD1 | CASSPTGVGSYEQYF | TGTGCCAGCTCGCCTACAGGGGTTGGCTCCTACGAGCAGTACTTC
TRBJ1-2 | TRBV5-8 | . | TRBD1 | CASSLGQGGGYTF | TGTGCCAGCAGCCTGGGACAGGGAGGAGGCTACACCTTC
TRBJ2-3 | TRBV7-9 | few | . | CASRSRGDTQYF | TGTGCCAGCCGTTCCCGAGGGGATACGCAGTATTTT
TRBJ2-3 | TRBV5-1 | . | . | CACRRSSTDTQYF | TGCGCCTGCAGGCGATCTAGCACAGATACGCAGTATTTT
TRBJ2-7 | TRBV18 | . | . | CASSPRTRKTAEQYF | TGTGCCAGCTCACCAAGGACAAGAAAGACCGCCGAGCAGTACTTC
TRBJ2-3 | TRBV2 | . | TRBD2 | CASSEYSGGSGTDTQYF | TGTGCCAGCAGTGAATATTCGGGCGGGAGTGGCACAGATACGCAGTATTTT
TRBJ2-2 | TRBV29-1 | . | TRBD2 | CSVATSGSTGELFF | TGCAGCGTCGCAACTAGCGGGAGCACCGGGGAGCTGTTTTTT